This record looks at one T cell receptor (beta chain) sequence and its context. What it binds is not known. Other DNA sequences of this sample code for an identical CDR3. V was cut by 4 bases and J by 5 bases, with 8 bases left in between. Looked up from germline, CDR1 is SQVTM and CDR2 is ANQGSEA. The length of the CDR3 is 11 residues. This specimen comes from a study of shared clonotypes between healthy human individuals. Looking at the study overall: Three CD4 naive, three CD4 memory, two CD8 naive and one CD8 memory plate were used per donor.

Study results and caveats: Naive subsets tended to show greater estimated richness than memory subsets.

Investigators spread the genomic DNA of each subset evenly over several immunoSEQ plates. Sequencing was performed with immunoSEQ multiplex PCR; in TCRdb, only in-frame clones are kept and a portion is missing. Among 230,000 or so clones listed, about 65% were seen once. Source material: memory CD4+ T cells sorted from blood. The subset is: CD45RA-negative fraction. J is TRBJ2-5 and V is TRBV29-1; D not certain. The receptor was derived from a man aged 25-40 years in good health. CDR3 loop: CSVVVGETQYF. CDR3 nucleotide sequence: TGCAGCGTTGTTGTAGGGGAGACCCAGTACTTC.